A single sample is the source of the 15 T cell receptor beta chains below, sequenced in a study of T-cell reconstitution after alpha-beta-depleted transplantation in children. Unique molecular identifiers were built into the TCRbeta library. TCRdb re-called the PCR reads through MiXCR, storing one row per CDR3 protein. The table lists roughly 500,000 distinct CDR3 sequences, approximately 32% of them singletons. Sequencing was performed on PBMCs from the stem cell graft donor, taken from the stem cell graft. These receptors all come from a human donor who donated a stem cell graft to a child with aplastic anemia.

This clonotype was counted a few times. The chain has TRBV18 and TRBJ2-2; D gene ambiguous. In germline, CDR1 is KGHSH, CDR2 LQKENI. This CDR3 is built from 11 residues. V was pared by 6 bases and J by 7 bases, with 6 bases between. In DNA, the CDR3 is TGTGCCAGCTCGCCGGGCGGGGAGCTGTTTTTT. It specifies CASSPGGELFF.

This chain uses TRBV12-3 or TRBV12-4 with TRBJ1-4, with a possible D match to TRBD1 (6 bases). Trimming shortened V by 3 bases and J by 0 bases, and 17 bases separated the two germline ends. The CDR3 length is 18 residues. CDR3 nucleotides: TGTGCCAGCAGTTTCAGAGGTCGGGGGGCGGCAACTAATGAAAAACTGTTTTTT. Translating gives CASSFRGRGAATNEKLFF.

This chain connects TRBV11-2 to TRBJ2-3; D is undetermined. The CDR3 runs 15 residues. V was shortened by 3 bases and J by 2 bases, with 12 bases between the two germline ends. Germline V gene data show CDR1 as SGHAT and CDR2 as FQNNGV. CDR3 sequence: CASSFFLPDTDTQYF. The CDR3 coding sequence is TGTGCCAGCAGCTTCTTTCTCCCTGACACAGATACGCAGTATTTT.

The V call is TRBV29-1, the J call TRBJ2-1, with D perhaps assigned TRBD1 or TRBD2 (5 bases each). There are 13 residues in the CDR3. Germline V gives CDR1 SQVTM, CDR2 ANQGSEA. Trimming pared 3 bases from V and 10 bases from J, leaving 16 bases between. The CDR3 sequence: CSVEGVGTREQFF. The CDR3 bases are TGCAGCGTTGAGGGGGTCGGGACGAGGGAGCAGTTCTTC.

The J gene is TRBJ1-4, the V gene TRBV29-1; a weak D match, TRBD1 (5 bases). CDR3 length: 16 amino acids. Trimming took 0 bases from V and 10 from J, leaving 21 bases between them. Germline loops: CDR1 SQVTM, CDR2 ANQGSEA. In DNA, the CDR3 is TGCAGCGTTGAAGATCTTTTTCACCAGGGAGCGCGAAAACTGTTTTTT. Translation gives CSVEDLFHQGARKLFF. The full variable domain, with the rest looked up from reference TRBV29-1 and TRBJ1-4, is SAVISQKPSRDICQRGTSLTIQCQVDSQVTMMFWYRQQPGQSLTLIATANQGSEATYESGFVIDKFPISRPNLTFSTLTVSNMSPEDSSIYLCSVEDLFHQGARKLFFGSGTQLSVL.

This clonotype has at least ten counts. The chain couples TRBV20-1 to TRBJ2-1; D is uncertain. Trimming shortened V by 0 bases and J by 7 bases, and 4 bases separated the two germline ends. Germline CDR1 DFQATT, CDR2 SNEGSKA (reference sequence). CDR3 size: 11 residues. The CDR3 DNA reads TGCAGTGCTAGAGACGGAAATGAGCAGTTCTTC. Translating gives CSARDGNEQFF.

The rearrangement links TRBV6-2 or TRBV6-3 to TRBJ2-3; TRBD2 agrees at 7 bases. Germline V gene lookup returns CDR1 MNHEY and CDR2 SVGEGT. The ends lost 2 bases at V and 6 bases at J; junction bases unmatched: 8. The CDR3 consists of 15 residues. CDR3 in amino acids: CASSYPPGTTDTQYF. CDR3 in DNA: TGTGCCAGCAGTTACCCGCCTGGGACTACGGATACGCAGTATTTT.

The rearrangement links TRBV5-1 to TRBJ1-1; D is unclear. Germline-derived CDR1 and CDR2 are SGHRS and YFSETQ. This CDR3 has 12 residues. Trimming took off 5 bases at V and 1 base at J, with 6 bases between the two ends. CDR3: CASRVGNTEAFF. The CDR3 DNA is TGCGCCAGCAGGGTCGGGAACACTGAAGCTTTCTTT.

This sequence joins TRBV12-3 or TRBV12-4 and TRBJ1-2; a possible D gene is TRBD1 (6 bases). V was trimmed by 6 bases and J by 9 bases, leaving 20 bases between them. The CDR3 spans 14 residues. CDR3 nucleotides: TGTGCCAGCAGCCCAAATGTTGTGGGGGCGAGCTACACCTTC. Its protein product is CASSPNVVGASYTF.

This clonotype has more than one count but fewer than ten. The CDR3 loop is CASSESQRGTEAFF. The CDR3 region has the DNA TGTGCCAGCAGTGAATCGCAACGGGGCACTGAAGCTTTCTTT. The rearrangement links TRBV25-1 to TRBJ1-1, with no clear D. The germline V and J ends were trimmed by 1 base and 4 bases, with 10 bases remaining between them. CDR3 length: 14 amino acids. Per the germline V gene, CDR1 is MGHDK and CDR2 is SYGVNS.

This chain connects TRBV12-3 or TRBV12-4 to TRBJ2-2; D is possibly TRBD2 (6 bases). Trimming took off 6 bases at V and 7 bases at J, with 30 bases between the two ends. There are 19 residues in the CDR3. The CDR3 sequence is CASRLPQGVASEGHGELFF. In DNA, the CDR3 is TGTGCCAGCAGACTTCCCCAGGGAGTCGCTAGCGAAGGTCACGGGGAGCTGTTTTTT.

This clonotype has a handful of counts. This CDR3 is CSVGSFEAFF. CDR3 in DNA: TGCAGTGTCGGGAGTTTTGAAGCTTTCTTT. The J gene is TRBJ1-1, the V gene TRBV20-1; no reliable D call. Germline CDR1 DFQATT, CDR2 SNEGSKA (reference sequence). The V gene lost 7 bases and the J gene lost 7 bases, with 10 bases spanning the gap. CDR3 size: 10 residues.

The chain carries TRBV5-1 and TRBJ1-5; the D gene is possibly TRBD1 (6 bases). Germline V gene sequence: CDR1 SGHRS, CDR2 YFSETQ. The CDR3 loop spans 15 amino acids. Trimming cost V 0 bases and J 5 bases, with 12 bases left between them. The CDR3 nucleotides are TGCGCCAGCAGCTTGGAGGGGGGACGCTATCAGCCCCAGCATTTT. It codes for CASSLEGGRYQPQHF.

This clonotype was counted between two and nine times. The J gene is TRBJ2-5, the V gene TRBV2; unclear D gene. With 7 bases removed from V and 5 bases from J, the gap between germline ends came to 11 bases. The CDR3 has 12 amino acids. Per the germline V gene, CDR1 is SNHLY and CDR2 is FYNNEI. The CDR3 DNA sequence: TGTGCCAGCACCAGGTTTTGGGAGACCCAGTACTTC. Its translation is CASTRFWETQYF.

The CDR3 reads CASSTTGVLGYTF. CDR3 nucleotides: TGTGCCAGCTCAACCACCGGAGTTTTAGGCTACACCTTC. V and J are TRBV18 and TRBJ1-2, with D unresolved. The CDR3 has 13 residues. In germline, CDR1 is KGHSH, CDR2 LQKENI. V was shortened by 5 bases and J by 8 bases, with 15 bases between the two germline ends.